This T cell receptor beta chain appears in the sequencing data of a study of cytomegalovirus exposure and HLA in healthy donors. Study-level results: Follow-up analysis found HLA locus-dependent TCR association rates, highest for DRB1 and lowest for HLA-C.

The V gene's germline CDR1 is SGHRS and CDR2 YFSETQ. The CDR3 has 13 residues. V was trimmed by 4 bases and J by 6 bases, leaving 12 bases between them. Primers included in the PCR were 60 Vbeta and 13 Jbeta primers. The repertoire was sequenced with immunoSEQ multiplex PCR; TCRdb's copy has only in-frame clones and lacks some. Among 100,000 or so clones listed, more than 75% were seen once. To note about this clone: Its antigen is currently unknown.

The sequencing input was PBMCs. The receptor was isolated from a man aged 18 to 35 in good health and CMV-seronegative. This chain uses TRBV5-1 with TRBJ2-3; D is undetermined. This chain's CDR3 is CASSTNGVDTQYF. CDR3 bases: TGCGCCAGCAGCACTAACGGAGTGGATACGCAGTATTTT.